This T cell receptor (beta chain) appears in the sequencing data of a study of blood T cell repertoires in COVID-19. The overall study: COVID-19 samples from acute and convalescent phases originated in the United States, Italy and Spain. PBMCs, B-cell-depleted T cells, or T cells provided the cDNA or gDNA that made up the material.

This CDR3 spans 18 amino acids. Per the germline V gene, CDR1 is LGHDT and CDR2 is YNNKEL (reference sequence). Trimming left V 0 bases short and J 2 bases short, with 19 bases between. Authors' methods: Nucleated cell number was recorded as an estimate derived from reference gene primer amplification. TCRdb keeps only in-frame clones here, not all; method: immunoSEQ multiplex PCR. D and trimming come from the DNA, and the V and J calls and clone size come from that table. The data contain 390,000 or so clones, 80% to 90% of them singletons. The chain recombines TRBV3-1 (or the pseudogene TRBV3-2) with TRBJ1-1; D not resolved. The sample comprised peripheral blood. The clonotype was recovered from a woman aged 25-40 years with active or convalescent COVID-19. The CDR3 is CASSQDVSVPSPNTEAFF. CDR3 DNA: TGTGCCAGCAGCCAAGATGTTTCGGTTCCCTCCCCCAACACTGAAGCTTTCTTT.